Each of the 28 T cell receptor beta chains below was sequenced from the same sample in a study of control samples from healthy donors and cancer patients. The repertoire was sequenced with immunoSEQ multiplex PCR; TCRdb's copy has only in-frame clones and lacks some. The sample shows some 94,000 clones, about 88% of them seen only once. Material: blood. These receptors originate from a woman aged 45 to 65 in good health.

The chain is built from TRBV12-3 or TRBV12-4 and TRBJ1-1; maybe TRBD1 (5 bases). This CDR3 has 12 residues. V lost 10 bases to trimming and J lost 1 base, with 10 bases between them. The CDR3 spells CATSDTNTEAFF. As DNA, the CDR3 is TGTGCCACTTCGGACACGAACACTGAAGCTTTCTTT.

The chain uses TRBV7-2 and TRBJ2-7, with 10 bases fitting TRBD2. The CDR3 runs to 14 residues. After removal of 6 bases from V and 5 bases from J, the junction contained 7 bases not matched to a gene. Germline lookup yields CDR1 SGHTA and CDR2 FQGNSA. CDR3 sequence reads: CASSKGAGGDEQYF. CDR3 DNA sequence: TGTGCCAGCAGTAAGGGAGCGGGAGGGGACGAGCAGTACTTC.

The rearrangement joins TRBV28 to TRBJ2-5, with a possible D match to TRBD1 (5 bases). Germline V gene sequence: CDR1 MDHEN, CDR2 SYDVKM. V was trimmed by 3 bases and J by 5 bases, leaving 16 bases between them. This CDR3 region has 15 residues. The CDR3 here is CASSLQGYKFETQYF. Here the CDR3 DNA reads TGTGCCAGCAGTTTGCAGGGCTACAAGTTTGAGACCCAGTACTTC.

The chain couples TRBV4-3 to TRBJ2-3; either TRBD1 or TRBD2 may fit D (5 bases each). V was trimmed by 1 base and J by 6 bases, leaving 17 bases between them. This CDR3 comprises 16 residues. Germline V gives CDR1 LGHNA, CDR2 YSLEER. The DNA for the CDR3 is TGCGCCAGCAGCCAAGTTATTCGGGGCGCGTCGGATACGCAGTATTTT. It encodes CASSQVIRGASDTQYF.

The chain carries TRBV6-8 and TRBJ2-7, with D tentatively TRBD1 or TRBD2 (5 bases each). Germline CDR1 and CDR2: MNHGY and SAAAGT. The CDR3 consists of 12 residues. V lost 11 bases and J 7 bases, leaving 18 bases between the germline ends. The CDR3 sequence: CAQVLGTGEQYF. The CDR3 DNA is TGTGCCCAGGTATTAGGGACGGGAGAGCAGTACTTC.

In DNA form, the CDR3 reads TGTGCCAGCAGCCAAGCCACTCGCGCCTACACCTTC. Residues: CASSQATRAYTF. The chain is built from TRBV3-1 (or the pseudogene TRBV3-2) and TRBJ1-2, with no clear D. With 1 base removed from V and 10 bases from J, the gap between germline ends came to 10 bases. The CDR3 spans 12 residues. CDR1 is LGHDT and CDR2 is YNNKEL in the germline V gene (reference sequence).

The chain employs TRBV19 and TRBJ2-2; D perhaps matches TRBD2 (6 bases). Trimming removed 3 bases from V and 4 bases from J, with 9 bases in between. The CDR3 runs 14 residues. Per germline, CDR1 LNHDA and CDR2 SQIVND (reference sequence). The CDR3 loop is CASSILATTGELFF. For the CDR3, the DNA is TGTGCCAGTAGTATCCTAGCGACCACCGGGGAGCTGTTTTTT.

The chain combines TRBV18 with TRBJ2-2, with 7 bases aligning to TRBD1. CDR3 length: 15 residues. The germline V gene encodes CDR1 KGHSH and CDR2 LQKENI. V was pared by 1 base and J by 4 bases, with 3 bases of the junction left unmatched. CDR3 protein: CASSPRRGPTGELFF. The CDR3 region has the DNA TGTGCCAGCTCACCACGTAGGGGGCCCACCGGGGAGCTGTTTTTT.

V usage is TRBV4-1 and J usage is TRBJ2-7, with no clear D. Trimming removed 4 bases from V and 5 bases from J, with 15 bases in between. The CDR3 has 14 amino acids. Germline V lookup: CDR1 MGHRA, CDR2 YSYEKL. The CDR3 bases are TGCGCCAGCAGCCGGGAACTTAGACGGGACGAGCAGTACTTC. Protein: CASSRELRRDEQYF.

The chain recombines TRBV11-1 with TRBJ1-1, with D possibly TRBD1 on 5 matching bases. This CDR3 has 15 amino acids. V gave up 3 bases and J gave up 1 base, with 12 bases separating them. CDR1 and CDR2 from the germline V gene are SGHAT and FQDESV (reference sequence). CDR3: CASSFRRGWNTEAFF. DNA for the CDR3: TGTGCCAGCAGCTTTAGGCGGGGCTGGAACACTGAAGCTTTCTTT.

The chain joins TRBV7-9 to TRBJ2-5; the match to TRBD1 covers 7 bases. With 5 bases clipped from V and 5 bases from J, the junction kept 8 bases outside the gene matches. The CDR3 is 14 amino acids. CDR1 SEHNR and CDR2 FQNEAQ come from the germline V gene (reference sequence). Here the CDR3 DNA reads TGTGCCAGCAGCCTTACAACAGGGGAGGAGACCCAGTACTTC. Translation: CASSLTTGEETQYF.

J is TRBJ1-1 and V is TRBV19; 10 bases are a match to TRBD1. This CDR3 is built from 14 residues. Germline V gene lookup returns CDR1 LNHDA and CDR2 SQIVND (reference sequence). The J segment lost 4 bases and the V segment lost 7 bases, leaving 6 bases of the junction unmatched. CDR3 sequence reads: CASTKDRGFTEAFF. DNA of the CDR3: TGTGCCAGTACCAAGGACAGGGGGTTCACTGAAGCTTTCTTT.

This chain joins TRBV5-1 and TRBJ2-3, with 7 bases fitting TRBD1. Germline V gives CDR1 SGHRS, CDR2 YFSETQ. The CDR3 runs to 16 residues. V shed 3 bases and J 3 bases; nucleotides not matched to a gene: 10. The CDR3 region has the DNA TGCGCCAGCAGCTATACCGGGACAGATACAACAGATACGCAGTATTTT. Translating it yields CASSYTGTDTTDTQYF.

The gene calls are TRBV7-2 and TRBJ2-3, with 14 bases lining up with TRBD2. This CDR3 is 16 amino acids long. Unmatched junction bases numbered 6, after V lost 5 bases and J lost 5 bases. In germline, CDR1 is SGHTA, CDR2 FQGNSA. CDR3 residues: CASSASGTSGRDTQYF. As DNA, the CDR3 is TGTGCCAGCAGCGCCTCCGGGACTAGCGGGAGAGATACGCAGTATTTT.

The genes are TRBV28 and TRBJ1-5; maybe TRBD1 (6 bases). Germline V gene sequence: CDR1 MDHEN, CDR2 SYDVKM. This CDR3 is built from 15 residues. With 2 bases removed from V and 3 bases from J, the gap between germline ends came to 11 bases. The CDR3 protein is CASSLTGRLNQPQHF. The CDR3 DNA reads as TGTGCCAGCAGTTTAACAGGGCGACTCAATCAGCCCCAGCATTTT. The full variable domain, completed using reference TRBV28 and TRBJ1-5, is DVKVTQSSRYLVKRTGEKVFLECVQDMDHENMFWYRQDPGLGLRLIYFSYDVKMKEKGDIPEGYSVSREKKERFSLILESASTNQTSMYLCASSLTGRLNQPQHFGDGTRLSIL.

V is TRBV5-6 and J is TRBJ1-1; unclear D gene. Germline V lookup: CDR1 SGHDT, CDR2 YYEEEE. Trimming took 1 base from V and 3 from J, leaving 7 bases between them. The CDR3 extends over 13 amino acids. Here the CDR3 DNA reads TGTGCCAGCAGCTTGAGGTGGGACACTGAAGCTTTCTTT. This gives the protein CASSLRWDTEAFF. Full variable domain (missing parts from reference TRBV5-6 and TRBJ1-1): DAGVTQSPTHLIKTRGQQVTLRCSPKSGHDTVSWYQQALGQGPQFIFQYYEEEERQRGNFPDRFSGHQFPNYSSELNVNALLLGDSALYLCASSLRWDTEAFFGQGTRLTVV.

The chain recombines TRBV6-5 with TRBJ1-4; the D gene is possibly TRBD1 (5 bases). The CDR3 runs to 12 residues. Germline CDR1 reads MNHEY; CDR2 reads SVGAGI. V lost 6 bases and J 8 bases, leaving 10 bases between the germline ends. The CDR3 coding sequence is TGTGCCAGCAGCTCCGGGGCCGAAAAACTGTTTTTT. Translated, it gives CASSSGAEKLFF.

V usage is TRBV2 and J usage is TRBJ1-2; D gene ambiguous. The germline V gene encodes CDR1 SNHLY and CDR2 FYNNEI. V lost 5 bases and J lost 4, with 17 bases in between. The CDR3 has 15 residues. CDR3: CASSFLVRTIYGYTF. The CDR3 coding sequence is TGTGCCAGCAGTTTCCTGGTCAGGACCATCTATGGCTACACCTTC.

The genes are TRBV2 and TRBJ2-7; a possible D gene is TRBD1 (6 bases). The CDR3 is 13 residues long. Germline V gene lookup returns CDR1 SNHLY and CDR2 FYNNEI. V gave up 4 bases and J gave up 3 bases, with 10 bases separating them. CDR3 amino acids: CASSGQDHYEQYF. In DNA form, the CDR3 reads TGTGCCAGCAGTGGACAGGACCACTACGAGCAGTACTTC. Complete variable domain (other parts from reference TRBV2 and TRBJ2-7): EPEVTQTPSHQVTQMGQEVILRCVPISNHLYFYWYRQILGQKVEFLVSFYNNEISEKSEIFDDQFSVERPDGSNFTLKIRSTKLEDSAMYFCASSGQDHYEQYFGPGTRLTVT.

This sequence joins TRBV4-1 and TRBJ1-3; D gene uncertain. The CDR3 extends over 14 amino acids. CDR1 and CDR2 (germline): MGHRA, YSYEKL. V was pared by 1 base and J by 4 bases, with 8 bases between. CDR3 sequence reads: CASSQGVVGNTIYF. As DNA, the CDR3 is TGCGCCAGCAGCCAAGGGGTTGTAGGAAACACCATATATTTT.

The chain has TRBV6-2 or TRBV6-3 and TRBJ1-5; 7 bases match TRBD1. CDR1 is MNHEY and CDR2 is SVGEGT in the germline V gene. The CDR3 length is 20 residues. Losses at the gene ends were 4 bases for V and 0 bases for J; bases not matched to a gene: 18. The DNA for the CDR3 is TGTGCCAGCAGTTTGGGGTACAGGGGAGGAGGATCCTATAGCAATCAGCCCCAGCATTTT. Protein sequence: CASSLGYRGGGSYSNQPQHF.

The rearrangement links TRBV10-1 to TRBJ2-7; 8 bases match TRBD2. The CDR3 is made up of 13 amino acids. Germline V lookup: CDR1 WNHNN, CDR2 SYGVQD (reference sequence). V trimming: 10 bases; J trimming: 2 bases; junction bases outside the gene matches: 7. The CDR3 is CATSQRETYEQYF. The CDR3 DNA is TGCGCCACTAGCCAGCGGGAGACCTACGAGCAGTACTTC.

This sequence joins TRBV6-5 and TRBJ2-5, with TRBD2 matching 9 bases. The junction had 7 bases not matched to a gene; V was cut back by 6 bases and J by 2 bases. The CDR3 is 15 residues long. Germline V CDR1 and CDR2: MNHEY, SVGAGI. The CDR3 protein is CASRTSGVIQETQYF. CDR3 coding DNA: TGTGCCAGCAGGACTAGCGGAGTTATTCAAGAGACCCAGTACTTC.

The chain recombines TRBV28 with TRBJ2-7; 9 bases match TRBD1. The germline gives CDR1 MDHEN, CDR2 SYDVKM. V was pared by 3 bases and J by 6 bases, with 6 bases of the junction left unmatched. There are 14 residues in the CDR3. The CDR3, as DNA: TGTGCCAGCAGTTTGTGGACAGGGGTAAGCGAGCAGTACTTC. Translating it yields CASSLWTGVSEQYF.

The CDR3 DNA reads TGTGCCAGCTCACCAGGTTTAGTAGACTATGGCTACACCTTC. Protein product: CASSPGLVDYGYTF. This chain links TRBV18 with TRBJ1-2; D gene uncertain. CDR1 is KGHSH and CDR2 is LQKENI in the germline V gene. The CDR3 has 14 residues. V was clipped by 2 bases and J by 3 bases, with 10 bases between them.

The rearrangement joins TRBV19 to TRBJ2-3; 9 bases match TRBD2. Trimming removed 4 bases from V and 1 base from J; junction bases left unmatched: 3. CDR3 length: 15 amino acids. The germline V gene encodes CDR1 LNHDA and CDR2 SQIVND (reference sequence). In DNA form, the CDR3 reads TGTGCCAGTAGTAGCGGGAGGGCCGGCACAGATACGCAGTATTTT. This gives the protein CASSSGRAGTDTQYF.

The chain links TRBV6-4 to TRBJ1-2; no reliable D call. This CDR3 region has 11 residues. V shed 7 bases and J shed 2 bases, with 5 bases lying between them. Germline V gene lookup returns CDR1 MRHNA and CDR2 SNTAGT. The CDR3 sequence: CASNPNYGYTF. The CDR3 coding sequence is TGTGCCAGCAACCCGAACTATGGCTACACCTTC.

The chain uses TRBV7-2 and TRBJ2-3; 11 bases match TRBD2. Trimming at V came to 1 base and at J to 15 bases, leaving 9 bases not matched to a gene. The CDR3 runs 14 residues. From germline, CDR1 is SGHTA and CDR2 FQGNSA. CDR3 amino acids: CASSLESSGGTGYF. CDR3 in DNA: TGTGCCAGCAGCTTAGAGTCTAGCGGGGGGACTGGATATTTT.